A selection of T cell receptor beta chains follows, all from one sample in a study of blood T cell repertoires in COVID-19. This table comes from immunoSEQ multiplex PCR, and its TCRdb copy is limited to in-frame clones, with some not included. The data hold some 35,000 clones, with about 88% observed a single time. Material: peripheral blood. Receptors originate from a man between 70 and 80 years old with acute or convalescent COVID-19. CDR3s leave out the opening cysteine and the closing phenylalanine or tryptophan. Expanded clones get a size class; other rows say once, few or many, or leave the size out.

len | abundance | j_gene | v_gene | CDR3aa
11 | once | TRBJ1-1 | TRBV24-1 | ATSRTGNTEAF
12 | NA | TRBJ2-7 | TRBV24-1 | ATSDRTTGTEQY
13 | NA | TRBJ1-1 | TRBV5-1 | ASSLEQGRNTEAF
11 | NA | TRBJ2-7 | TRBV7-2 | ASSQDRTYEQY
15 | once | TRBJ2-1 | TRBV7-2 | ASSLSGTSGGQAEQF
12 | NA | TRBJ1-4 | TRBV6-6 | ASSGQGANEKLF
11 | NA | TRBJ1-6 | TRBV6-1 | ASSERVRSPLH
11 | NA | TRBJ1-1 | TRBV27 | ASSLNRDTEAF
14 | NA | TRBJ2-2 | TRBV19 | ASSIPGQGVSGELF
12 | once | TRBJ2-7 | TRBV7-9 | ASSLGGDPYEQY
11 | NA | TRBJ2-5 | TRBV11-2 | ASSSGTQETQY
14 | NA | TRBJ1-1 | TRBV6-5 | ASSYVRGSYKTEAF
11 | NA | TRBJ1-2 | TRBV6-5 | ASSPDSNYGYT
11 | few | TRBJ1-2 | TRBV5-1 | ASSLGENYGYT
11 | NA | TRBJ2-7 | TRBV6-5 | ATKRDTFYEQY
14 | once | TRBJ2-1 | TRBV5-1 | ASSGTSGRGGNEQF
12 | NA | TRBJ2-4 | TRBV3-1/TRBV3-2 | ASSQGQAKNIQY
13 | NA | TRBJ2-2 | TRBV11-3 | ASSVSGSQAGELF
10 | NA | TRBJ2-5 | TRBV7-8 | ASSRQGETQY
11 | NA | TRBJ1-2 | TRBV6-5 | ASRAQGLDGYT
13 | NA | TRBJ1-3 | TRBV3-1/TRBV3-2 | ASSPSGGAGNTIY
12 | NA | TRBJ2-5 | TRBV15 | ATSIAGRGETQY
8 | NA | TRBJ1-5 | TRBV19 | ASNRQPQH
16 | NA | TRBJ2-1 | TRBV7-9 | ASSSPGGSGRPSYEQF
16 | NA | TRBJ2-2 | TRBV4-3 | ASSQDGGQGANTGELF
17 | NA | TRBJ2-6 | TRBV3-1/TRBV3-2 | ASSQELAGGRSGANVLT
11 | NA | TRBJ1-3 | TRBV18 | ASSPPSGNTIY
10 | NA | TRBJ2-5 | TRBV12-5 | ASGYFQETQY
12 | NA | TRBJ2-2 | TRBV9 | ASSVTSETGELF
12 | NA | TRBJ1-1 | TRBV5-4 | ASSLEGGRSGAF
12 | NA | TRBJ2-1 | TRBV5-1 | ASSQTSGISEQF
11 | few | TRBJ1-1 | TRBV27 | ASSLGEATEAF
8 | NA | TRBJ1-5 | TRBV7-2 | ASIIQPQH
14 | NA | TRBJ2-2 | TRBV2 | ASSEETGMGTGELF
12 | NA | TRBJ2-7 | TRBV5-1 | ASSVTSGPYEQY
10 | NA | TRBJ1-2 | TRBV5-6 | ASSTGTYGYT
9 | NA | TRBJ2-7 | TRBV10-3 | AITSGFEQY
12 | NA | TRBJ1-1 | TRBV18 | ASSPPRPNTEAF
15 | NA | TRBJ2-1 | TRBV6-2/TRBV6-3 | ASSPYGRGSAHNEQF
11 | NA | TRBJ1-2 | TRBV7-9 | ASSSVFSHGYT
19 | NA | TRBJ2-2 | TRBV3-1/TRBV3-2 | ASSQPNPGLAGEGDTGELF
17 | NA | TRBJ1-1 | TRBV7-2 | ASRRGGHTGGNVGTEAF
11 | NA | TRBJ1-1 | TRBV2 | ASSAQGGAEAF
13 | NA | TRBJ2-7 | TRBV3-1/TRBV3-2 | ASSPWVTGNDEQY
13 | medium-sized | TRBJ2-5 | TRBV6-2/TRBV6-3 | ASSYYYSGRETQY
11 | NA | TRBJ2-1 | TRBV21-1 | ASSKGLCPEQF
11 | many | TRBJ1-1 | TRBV6-5 | ASSYSPSTEAF
12 | NA | TRBJ1-1 | TRBV19 | ASSAATASTEAF
16 | NA | TRBJ1-3 | TRBV6-6 | ASSRPGTGLGAGNTIY
14 | NA | TRBJ2-3 | TRBV12-5 | ASGFAGLSRTDTQY
13 | NA | TRBJ2-1 | TRBV7-8 | ASSLGRGLYNEQF
10 | NA | TRBJ2-3 | TRBV12-3/TRBV12-4 | ASSFLQDTQY
15 | NA | TRBJ2-5 | TRBV19 | ASSGAGLAGVSETQY
14 | NA | TRBJ2-3 | TRBV5-4 | ASSLVIAGYSDTQY
15 | NA | TRBJ2-1 | TRBV11-2 | ASSPTTLAGVSYEQF
14 | NA | TRBJ1-5 | TRBV9 | ASSVESRGSNQPQH
12 | NA | TRBJ2-1 | TRBV28 | ASTTEAVYNEQF
14 | NA | TRBJ1-3 | TRBV11-3 | ASSPGQGASGNTIY
14 | NA | TRBJ2-2 | TRBV5-4 | ASSPSGGFSTGELF